The 22 T cell receptor beta chains given below trace back to one sample, sequenced in a study of CD8 T cells in Susac syndrome. An input of 0.5 to 1 ug of RNA was subjected to reverse transcription using random hexamers. TCRdb re-analysed the immunoSEQ multiplex PCR reads in MiXCR, keeping a single row per CDR3 protein. The table has 150,000 to 160,000 distinct CDR3 sequences, roughly 96% seen once; the top ten hold about 0.16%. Sequences were obtained from CD4+ T cells from PBMCs. All receptors derive from a human donor with Susac syndrome.

This chain connects TRBV2 to TRBJ2-5, with D perhaps assigned TRBD1 or TRBD2 (7 bases each). The CDR3 contains 14 residues. Trimming took 4 bases from V and 5 from J, leaving 14 bases between them. The germline gives CDR1 SNHLY, CDR2 FYNNEI. The CDR3 region has the DNA TGTGCCAGCAGTGGGGAGGGGGCGCCTGAGACCCAGTACTTC. Translated: CASSGEGAPETQYF.

This chain uses TRBV29-1 with TRBJ2-7; 7 nucleotides align to TRBD1. V gave up 6 bases and J gave up 4 bases; unmatched junction bases: 3. The CDR3 extends over 11 amino acids. Germline V CDR1 and CDR2: SQVTM, ANQGSEA. The CDR3 DNA follows: TGCAGCGTCGGGACAGAATACGAGCAGTACTTC. Protein: CSVGTEYEQYF.

The CDR3 sequence is CSVVGGQSYNEQFF. The CDR3 nucleotides read TGCAGCGTTGTGGGGGGGCAATCCTACAATGAGCAGTTCTTC. The rearrangement links TRBV29-1 to TRBJ2-1; tentatively, D is TRBD2 (7 bases). V was clipped by 4 bases and J by 1 base, with 11 bases between them. There are 14 residues in the CDR3. From germline, CDR1 is SQVTM and CDR2 ANQGSEA.

The gene calls are TRBV20-1 and TRBJ2-4; 8 nucleotides agree with TRBD2. The J segment lost 0 bases and the V segment lost 4 bases, leaving 2 bases of the junction unmatched. Germline CDR1 DFQATT, CDR2 SNEGSKA (reference sequence). The CDR3 is 14 residues long. This CDR3 is CSAKLAVAKNIQYF. DNA of the CDR3: TGCAGTGCTAAACTAGCGGTAGCCAAAAACATTCAGTACTTC.

The V and J genes are TRBV12-3 or TRBV12-4 and TRBJ1-1; no definite D call. V lost 4 bases and J lost 1, with 22 bases in between. The CDR3 covers 18 residues. The CDR3 loop is CASSSNLLGGEANTEAFF. CDR3 sequence (DNA): TGTGCCAGCAGTTCGAACCTGTTGGGTGGGGAGGCGAACACTGAAGCTTTCTTT.

The CDR3 is CASSQVRGFDTEAFF. The CDR3 DNA reads TGTGCCAGCAGCCAAGTGCGGGGGTTCGACACTGAAGCTTTCTTT. This sequence joins TRBV3-1 and TRBJ1-1; a possible D gene is TRBD1 (5 bases). Germline lookup yields CDR1 LGHDT and CDR2 YNNKEL (reference sequence). This CDR3 region has 15 residues. Trimming cost V 1 base and J 3 bases, with 12 bases left between them.

For this clonotype: The junction differs from germline at one of its ends, possibly a read error. The chain is built from TRBV7-9 and TRBJ2-3, with TRBD1 matching over 9 bases. Germline V CDR1 and CDR2: SEHNR, FQNEAQ (reference sequence). The CDR3 spans 19 residues. For the CDR3, the DNA is TGTGCCAGCAGATTAGCCCATGGAACAGGGGGCCCAAGCACAGATACGCAGTATTTT. This sequence encodes CASRLAHGTGGPSTDTQYF.

The CDR3 loop reads CSATLGDGYTF. DNA for the CDR3: TGCAGCGCCACCCTGGGGGACGGCTACACCTTC. This sequence joins TRBV29-1 and TRBJ1-2, with TRBD1 as a possible D gene (5 bases). The germline gives CDR1 SQVTM, CDR2 ANQGSEA. This CDR3 comprises 11 residues. Trimming left V 7 bases short and J 8 bases short, with 14 bases between.

For the CDR3, the DNA is TGTGCCAGCAGTCCCCTAGCGGGACGGACCGGGGAGCTGTTTTTT. Its translation is CASSPLAGRTGELFF. The chain joins TRBV27 to TRBJ2-2; 9 bases are a match to TRBD2. The CDR3 is 15 amino acids. The germline CDR1 and CDR2 sequences are MNHEY and SMNVEV (reference sequence). J was trimmed by 5 bases and V by 5 bases; bases with no gene match: 6.

The genes are TRBV10-3 and TRBJ2-7, with 10 positions matching TRBD1. This CDR3 has 13 residues. Trimming at V came to 0 bases and at J to 7 bases, leaving 0 bases not matched to a gene. Germline V gene lookup returns CDR1 ENHRY and CDR2 SYGVKD. CDR3: CAISESGQGEQYF. CDR3 nucleotide sequence: TGTGCCATCAGTGAGTCGGGACAGGGGGAGCAGTACTTC.

The chain recombines TRBV29-1 with TRBJ2-7, with 7 bases aligning to TRBD1. Trimming took 4 bases from V and 2 from J; bases not matched to a gene: 14. The germline V gene has CDR1 SQVTM and CDR2 ANQGSEA. This CDR3 has 16 amino acids. The chain's CDR3 is CSVAGTTGRGPYEQYF. In DNA form, the CDR3 reads TGCAGCGTTGCGGGTACTACGGGAAGGGGGCCCTACGAGCAGTACTTC.

The V call is TRBV12-3 or TRBV12-4, the J call TRBJ1-2; the D gene is possibly TRBD1 (5 bases). Trimming took off 6 bases at V and 6 bases at J, with 20 bases between the two ends. This CDR3 is 15 amino acids long. The CDR3 bases are TGTGCCAGCAGCCCCAATGTTGGCAGGGATCATGGCTACACCTTC. As protein: CASSPNVGRDHGYTF.

This chain joins TRBV5-1 and TRBJ2-3, with 9 bases aligning to TRBD2. V lost 6 bases to trimming and J lost 9 bases; unmatched junction nucleotides: 5. In germline, CDR1 is SGHRS, CDR2 YFSETQ. The CDR3 has 12 residues. The CDR3 coding sequence is TGCGCCAGCACAGCGGGGGGCCCCACGCAGTATTTT. This sequence encodes CASTAGGPTQYF.

In DNA form, the CDR3 reads TGTGCCAGCAATCTGAACAGGGGAGACTACGAGCAGTACTTC. Encoded protein: CASNLNRGDYEQYF. The V call is TRBV2, the J call TRBJ2-7; 7 nucleotides line up with TRBD1. V shed 7 bases and J 3 bases; nucleotides not matched to a gene: 9. The length of the CDR3 is 14 residues. Germline lookup yields CDR1 SNHLY and CDR2 FYNNEI.

The chain recombines TRBV11-3 with TRBJ1-3; 8 nucleotides match TRBD1. The CDR3 contains 15 residues. V gave up 5 bases and J gave up 4 bases; unmatched junction bases: 7. CDR1 and CDR2 (germline): SGHNT, YENEEA. The CDR3 nucleotides read TGTGCCAGCAGCCCCGGACAGGGCCCCGGAAACACCATATATTTT. Its protein is CASSPGQGPGNTIYF.

This chain connects TRBV7-9 to TRBJ2-5, with D perhaps TRBD2 (6 bases). V was clipped by 1 base and J by 5 bases, with 11 bases between them. The germline CDR1 and CDR2 sequences are SEHNR and FQNEAQ (reference sequence). The CDR3 consists of 14 residues. The CDR3 loop reads CASSLGNRGETQYF. In DNA form, the CDR3 reads TGTGCCAGCAGCTTAGGGAACCGGGGGGAGACCCAGTACTTC.

In its sample, this clonotype was seen once. The chain combines TRBV7-9 with TRBJ2-5; no firm D call. CDR1 SEHNR and CDR2 FQNEAQ come from the germline V gene (reference sequence). This CDR3 region has 15 residues. Trimming pared 5 bases from V and 0 bases from J, leaving 13 bases between. DNA for the CDR3: TGTGCCAGCAGCACTGGTACACTGTACCAAGAGACCCAGTACTTC. It codes for CASSTGTLYQETQYF.

This chain uses TRBV12-3 or TRBV12-4 with TRBJ2-3; TRBD2 matches at 8 bases. Unmatched junction bases numbered 8, after V lost 5 bases and J lost 1 base. The CDR3 sequence is 16 residues long. CDR3 residues: CASSPGGGRGTDTQYF. In nucleotides, the CDR3 is TGTGCCAGCAGTCCCGGGGGGGGGAGGGGCACAGATACGCAGTATTTT.

This rearrangement joins TRBV20-1 to TRBJ1-5; D gene uncertain. Germline CDR1 reads DFQATT; CDR2 reads SNEGSKA (reference sequence). V lost 5 bases to trimming and J lost 0 bases, with 11 bases between them. The CDR3 is made up of 14 amino acids. For the CDR3, the DNA is TGCAGTGCTTGTGACGAGGATAGCAATCAGCCCCAGCATTTT. Translation gives CSACDEDSNQPQHF.

The V call is TRBV7-2, the J call TRBJ2-7; 9 nucleotides line up with TRBD1. The CDR3 contains 16 residues. Trimming cost V 1 base and J 2 bases; bases outside gene matches: 6. Germline values: CDR1 SGHTA, CDR2 FQGNSA. The chain's CDR3 is CASSLVETGGAYEQYF. The CDR3, as DNA: TGTGCCAGCAGCTTAGTCGAGACAGGGGGTGCCTACGAGCAGTACTTC.

Here the CDR3 reads CASSQRGLNYGYTF. The CDR3 nucleotides are TGCGCCAGCAGCCAACGGGGCTTAAACTATGGCTACACCTTC. The rearrangement uses TRBV4-1 and TRBJ1-2; the D gene is possibly TRBD1 (5 bases). Germline lookup yields CDR1 MGHRA and CDR2 YSYEKL. The CDR3 runs 14 residues. V lost 2 bases, J lost 2 bases, and 9 bases lay in between.

This chain links TRBV29-1 with TRBJ1-2; D possibly corresponds to TRBD1 (5 bases). There are 13 residues in the CDR3. Trimming removed 4 bases at V and 5 bases at J, with 14 bases between. Germline V lookup: CDR1 SQVTM, CDR2 ANQGSEA. Here the CDR3 DNA reads TGCAGCGTTGGGGGCGGAGGAGTGTATGGCTACACCTTC. Translated, it gives CSVGGGGVYGYTF.